The present T cell receptor (beta chain) was sequenced within a study of T cell responses to AZD1222 COVID-19 vaccine. Study observations and caveats: Repertoire collection took place solely once the T cell response had peaked. Spike-specific TCR breadth rose after two AZD1222 doses, and depth rose as well.

On this clone: Its specificity is unknown.

The germline CDR1 and CDR2 sequences are SNHLY and FYNNEI. The trim removed 0 bases at V and 3 bases at J, leaving 6 bases unmatched. CDR3 length: 16 amino acids. Clones were sequenced by immunoSEQ multiplex PCR, and TCRdb holds only the in-frame ones, with some missing. This sample has 100,000 to 130,000 clones; around nine tenths occur once, and the top ten carry roughly 3%. This clonotype originated in an adult in good health. Sample: peripheral blood, taken on day 0 of MenACWY control vaccination. The chain links TRBV2 to TRBJ1-1; 8 bases align to TRBD1. CDR3 nucleotides: TGTGCCAGCAGTGAAGCGCTTCAGGGGGCGTACACTGAAGCTTTCTTT. This translates into CASSEALQGAYTEAFF.